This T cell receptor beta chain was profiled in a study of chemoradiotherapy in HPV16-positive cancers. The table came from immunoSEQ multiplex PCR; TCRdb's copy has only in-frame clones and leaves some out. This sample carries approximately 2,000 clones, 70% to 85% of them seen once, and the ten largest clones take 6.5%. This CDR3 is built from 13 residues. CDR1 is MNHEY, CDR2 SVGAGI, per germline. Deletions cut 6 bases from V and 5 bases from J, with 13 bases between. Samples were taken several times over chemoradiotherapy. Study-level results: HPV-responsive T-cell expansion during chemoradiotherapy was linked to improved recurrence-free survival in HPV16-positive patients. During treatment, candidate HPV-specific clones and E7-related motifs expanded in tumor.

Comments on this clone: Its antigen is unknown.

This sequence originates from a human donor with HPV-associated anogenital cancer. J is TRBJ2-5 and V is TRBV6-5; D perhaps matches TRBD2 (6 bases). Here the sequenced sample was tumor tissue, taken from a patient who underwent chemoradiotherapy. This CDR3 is CASSQVGGETQYF. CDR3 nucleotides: TGTGCCAGCAGCCAGGTGGGAGGCGAGACCCAGTACTTC.